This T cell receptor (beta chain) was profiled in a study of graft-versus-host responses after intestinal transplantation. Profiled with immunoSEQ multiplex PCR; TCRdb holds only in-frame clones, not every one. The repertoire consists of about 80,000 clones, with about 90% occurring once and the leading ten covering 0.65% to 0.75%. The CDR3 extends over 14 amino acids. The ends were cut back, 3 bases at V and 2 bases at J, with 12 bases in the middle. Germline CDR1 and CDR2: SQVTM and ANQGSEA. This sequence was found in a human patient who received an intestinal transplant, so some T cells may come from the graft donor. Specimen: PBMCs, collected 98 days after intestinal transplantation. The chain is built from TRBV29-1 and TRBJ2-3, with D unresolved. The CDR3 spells CSVEGSAFTDTQYF. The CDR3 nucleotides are TGCAGCGTTGAGGGCAGCGCATTCACAGATACGCAGTATTTT.